This T cell receptor beta chain is from a study of blood T cell repertoires in COVID-19. Overall study: T cells, B-cell-depleted T cells, or PBMCs provided the cDNA or gDNA that served as material.

One Seattle source followed patients from active infection through their disease course. This table comes from immunoSEQ multiplex PCR, and its TCRdb copy is limited to in-frame clones, with some not included. The sample records more than 200,000 clones, around 90% being singletons. The J segment lost 8 bases and the V segment lost 5 bases, leaving 5 bases of the junction unmatched. This CDR3 region has 15 residues. The V gene's germline CDR1 is MDHEN and CDR2 SYDVKM. Sequencing was done on a sample of peripheral blood. The chain recombines TRBV28 with TRBJ1-6, with 11 bases identical to TRBD1. The TCR sequence derives from a woman between 55 and 75 years old with COVID-19, enrolled during active disease. CDR3 DNA: TGTGCCAGCAGTGGGACAGGGGGGGTGTATTCACCCCTCCACTTT. Protein: CASSGTGGVYSPLHF.